A single T cell receptor (beta chain) is shown here with its context. The antigen remains unidentified. Sequence at one end of the junction differs from germline and may be a read error. Using its own MiXCR run on the reads, TCRdb lists one record per CDR3 protein. This table has some 390,000 distinct CDR3 sequences, about a sixth appearing once. The sample is drawn from a study of T cell repertoires in cytomegalovirus infection. Study information: Indications of both CMV infection and matching HLA type were provided by public TCR beta signatures.

Regarding the study as a whole: The ex vivo response was dominated by HLA-C-restricted CMV-specific TCR beta clonotypes. Identification of carriers of CMV plus the relevant HLA was achieved through cumulative public TCR beta family frequency.

This CDR3 is 11 amino acids long. CDR1 is SGHVS and CDR2 is FQNEAQ in the germline V gene. The V call is TRBV7-8, the J call TRBJ2-4; D gene ambiguous. This receptor was taken from a human donor in good health (CMV status not recorded). Some clones in this sample may be carry-over from other donors' samples. Sequencing input: PBMCs. The CDR3 DNA reads TGTGCCAACAGCTTCGACAACATTCAGTACTTC. Protein product: CANSFDNIQYF. The full variable domain, with the rest looked up from reference TRBV7-8 and TRBJ2-4, is GAGVSQSPRYKVAKRGQDVALRCDPISGHVSLFWYQQALGQGPEFLTYFQNEAQLDKSGLPSDRFFAERPEGSVSTLKIQRTQQEDSAVYLCANSFDNIQYFGAGTRLSVL.